This is a list of T cell receptor beta chains from one sample in a study of identical twins. MiXCR, applied by TCRdb to the 5' RACE reads, yields one record per CDR3 protein. The table has roughly 700,000 distinct CDR3 sequences, about 9.4% seen once. These data also featured in a second study, about yellow fever vaccine responses in identical twins.

The specimen sequenced was PBMCs. The receptor source for this set is a woman between 18 and 29 years old in good health. Both conserved end residues are part of each CDR3.

V,J,CDR3
TRBV27,TRBJ1-2,CASSLSWTGGYGYTF
TRBV20-1,TRBJ2-1,CSAREGGLEQFF
TRBV29-1,TRBJ2-1,CSAQPWDRNNEQFF
TRBV11-2,TRBJ2-6,CASSGPFGTTNSGANVLTF
TRBV3-1,TRBJ2-7,CASSLARGWEQYF
TRBV7-9,TRBJ2-1,CASSLVGTGDGSNEQFF
TRBV14,TRBJ2-7,CASSQVGASWGFGNEQYF
TRBV25-1,TRBJ2-2,CASTPQGYTGELFF
TRBV20-1,TRBJ1-4,CSARRDGDEKLFF
TRBV5-6,TRBJ2-4,CASSTRGVFLSEYF
TRBV2,TRBJ2-1,CASSECRFHPSLAGLSRYNEQFF
TRBV6-5,TRBJ2-5,CASSSDRVETQYF
TRBV27,TRBJ2-7,CASRRTGPHEQYF
TRBV6-1,TRBJ2-2,CASGSRTATGELFF
TRBV12-3/TRBV12-4,TRBJ2-2,CASSFGTNTGELFF
TRBV4-3,TRBJ2-3,CASSPSSGTTDTQYF
TRBV7-8,TRBJ2-1,CASSLVRGGTYNEQFF
TRBV20-1,TRBJ2-1,CSARGSSGVLYNEQFF
TRBV29-1,TRBJ2-1,CSVEDRGGRAVNEQFF
TRBV15,TRBJ2-3,CATSRDGVLYPDTQYF
TRBV29-1,TRBJ1-1,CSVTLRRARTEAFF
TRBV25-1,TRBJ2-7,CASTLTGSGEQYF
TRBV5-1,TRBJ2-1,CASSGQGSNEQFF
TRBV4-1,TRBJ1-6,CASSLLSTPRTLHF
TRBV29-1,TRBJ2-7,CSVEERALAGHEQYF
TRBV5-4,TRBJ2-7,CASSEGTDRAGYEQYF
TRBV12-3/TRBV12-4,TRBJ2-1,CASSLDWRKQFF
TRBV20-1,TRBJ2-3,CSALSTSRSTDTQYF
TRBV24-1,TRBJ2-1,CATSDSASTHAQFF
TRBV7-8,TRBJ2-2,CASSISGGAPTGELFF
TRBV12-3/TRBV12-4,TRBJ2-1,CASSYQQTSGSYNEQFF
TRBV20-1,TRBJ1-1,CSASQGNTEAFF
TRBV7-2,TRBJ1-1,CASSIPEDLIMNTEAFF
TRBV19,TRBJ1-3,CASTGLISGNTIYF
TRBV10-3,TRBJ2-7,CAISWDIGYEQYF
TRBV7-3,TRBJ1-1,CASSLIGANTEAFF
TRBV7-9,TRBJ2-4,CASSLYVGRGKNIQYF
TRBV7-2,TRBJ2-1,CASSLEGQTYNEQFF
TRBV19,TRBJ2-3,CASSPTSGRTDTQYF
TRBV10-1,TRBJ2-4,CASSESKHPGTQYF
TRBV20-1,TRBJ1-6,CSASEQGVSPLHF
TRBV12-3/TRBV12-4,TRBJ1-5,CASSPPGVNQPQHF
TRBV9,TRBJ2-3,CASSVEGAGPADTQYF
TRBV24-1,TRBJ1-2,CATSDGGIYGYTF
TRBV25-1,TRBJ1-6,CASSGGQGPSSYNSPLHF
TRBV20-1,TRBJ2-7,CSARGAGEYEQYF
TRBV6-1,TRBJ2-2,CATARDSSPGELFF
TRBV5-5,TRBJ2-7,CASSLTNTYEQYF
TRBV7-2,TRBJ2-2,CASKIEGTTGELFF
TRBV6-2/TRBV6-3,TRBJ2-7,CASERDDSYEQYF
TRBV7-8,TRBJ2-3,CASSQTGLNTQYF
TRBV27,TRBJ2-7,CASRLRETSSYEQYF
TRBV7-2,TRBJ2-2,CASTEAPNTGELFF
TRBV9,TRBJ1-3,CASSALQGQSSGNTIYF
TRBV27,TRBJ2-1,CASSLELAGGQFF
TRBV7-6,TRBJ2-7,CASSLARDRGYEQYF
TRBV13,TRBJ2-7,CASSLGPRGYEQYF